This is a list of T cell receptor beta chains from one sample in a study of identical twins. TCRdb recomputed calls from the 5' RACE reads with MiXCR, one row per CDR3 protein. This sample has 450,000 or so distinct CDR3 sequences, with approximately 24% found just once. These records were also assigned to another study, of T cells expressing NK-cell markers.

The sample comprised CD4+ T cells sorted from blood. These receptors were taken from a woman under 30 in good health. The CDR3 runs from the conserved cysteine through the conserved F or W. A D gene is named only where the DNA matches it firmly. Size tells how often a clone was seen (once, few, many) or the class of an expanded clone, and some rows leave it out.

j_gene: TRBJ2-1
len: 17
v_gene: TRBV20-1
d_gene: NA
abundance: NA
CDR3nt: TGCAGTGCTAGAGATATTCTGCGAGGGAGAGCGGACAATGAGCAGTTCTTC
CDR3aa: CSARDILRGRADNEQFF

j_gene: TRBJ2-6
len: 15
v_gene: TRBV6-1
d_gene: NA
abundance: NA
CDR3nt: TGTGCCAGCAGTGAAGGCAACTCTGGGGCCAACGTCCTGACTTTC
CDR3aa: CASSEGNSGANVLTF

j_gene: TRBJ1-1
len: 13
v_gene: TRBV2
d_gene: NA
abundance: NA
CDR3nt: TGTGCCAGCAGTGACAGCGGGAACACTGAAGCTTTCTTT
CDR3aa: CASSDSGNTEAFF

j_gene: TRBJ2-1
len: 17
v_gene: TRBV7-2
d_gene: TRBD2
abundance: NA
CDR3nt: TGTGCCAGCAGCTCCCGGACTAGCGGGAGCTCGGGGAATGAGCAGTTCTTC
CDR3aa: CASSSRTSGSSGNEQFF

j_gene: TRBJ1-4
len: 14
v_gene: TRBV20-1
d_gene: NA
abundance: few
CDR3nt: TGCAGTGCTAGAACCCGGAGGGCTAATGAAAAACTGTTTTTT
CDR3aa: CSARTRRANEKLFF

j_gene: TRBJ2-5
len: 13
v_gene: TRBV12-3/TRBV12-4
d_gene: NA
abundance: NA
CDR3nt: TGTGCCAGCAGTTTGTCAGGTCCGGAGACCCAGTACTTC
CDR3aa: CASSLSGPETQYF

j_gene: TRBJ1-2
len: 13
v_gene: TRBV27
d_gene: TRBD1
abundance: NA
CDR3nt: TGTGCCAGCAGTCACCGGGACAGCTATGGCTACACCTTC
CDR3aa: CASSHRDSYGYTF

j_gene: TRBJ2-2
len: 17
v_gene: TRBV24-1
d_gene: TRBD2
abundance: few
CDR3nt: TGTGCCACCAGTGACCCAACTAGCGGGTTGAACACCGGGGAGCTGTTTTTT
CDR3aa: CATSDPTSGLNTGELFF

j_gene: TRBJ2-1
len: 16
v_gene: TRBV6-1
d_gene: TRBD2
abundance: few
CDR3nt: TGTGCCAGCAGTGCCTGGACTAGCGGGAGGGACAATGAGCAGTTCTTC
CDR3aa: CASSAWTSGRDNEQFF

j_gene: TRBJ2-3
len: 14
v_gene: TRBV5-1
d_gene: NA
abundance: NA
CDR3nt: TGCGCCAGCAGCTTGGGGGACGCGTGGGATACGCAGTATTTT
CDR3aa: CASSLGDAWDTQYF

j_gene: TRBJ2-7
len: 14
v_gene: TRBV10-2
d_gene: NA
abundance: NA
CDR3nt: TGCGCCAGCAGTGACCCCGGACCTCTCTCTACGGGGGACTTC
CDR3aa: CASSDPGPLSTGDF

j_gene: TRBJ1-1
len: 17
v_gene: TRBV7-9
d_gene: TRBD1
abundance: NA
CDR3nt: TGTGCCAGCAGCTCCCCAGGGGGGGAACGAACGAACACTGAAGCTTTCTTT
CDR3aa: CASSSPGGERTNTEAFF

j_gene: TRBJ2-5
len: 15
v_gene: TRBV5-1
d_gene: NA
abundance: few
CDR3nt: TGCGCCAGCAGCTTGGCCATGGGGGGATTGGAGACCCAGTACTTC
CDR3aa: CASSLAMGGLETQYF

j_gene: TRBJ2-7
len: 17
v_gene: TRBV20-1
d_gene: NA
abundance: NA
CDR3nt: TGCAGTGCTAGAGCGCCCCTGGGGGGCGGGAGCTCCTACGAGCAGTACTTC
CDR3aa: CSARAPLGGGSSYEQYF

j_gene: TRBJ2-2
len: 16
v_gene: TRBV20-1
d_gene: TRBD2
abundance: few
CDR3nt: TGCAGTGCTGTCGGCGGGACTAGCGGTTACACCGGGGAGCTGTTTTTT
CDR3aa: CSAVGGTSGYTGELFF

j_gene: TRBJ2-1
len: 17
v_gene: TRBV19
d_gene: NA
abundance: few
CDR3nt: TGTGCCAGTAGTATATCCCCACGGAGAAGCTCCTACAATGAGCAGTTCTTC
CDR3aa: CASSISPRRSSYNEQFF

j_gene: TRBJ2-1
len: 14
v_gene: TRBV20-1
d_gene: TRBD2
abundance: NA
CDR3nt: TGCAGTGCTCGGCGGGCGGGAGGGGACAATGAGCAGTTCTTC
CDR3aa: CSARRAGGDNEQFF

j_gene: TRBJ2-6
len: 16
v_gene: TRBV18
d_gene: NA
abundance: once
CDR3nt: TGTGCCAGCTCACCACCTCGGGGGAGTGGGGCCAACGTCCTGACTTTC
CDR3aa: CASSPPRGSGANVLTF

j_gene: TRBJ2-1
len: 17
v_gene: TRBV20-1
d_gene: TRBD2
abundance: NA
CDR3nt: TGCAGTGCTCCCACTAACTTAGCGGGAGGGCCGGAGAATGAGCAGTTCTTC
CDR3aa: CSAPTNLAGGPENEQFF

j_gene: TRBJ2-7
len: 14
v_gene: TRBV10-1
d_gene: NA
abundance: few
CDR3nt: TGCGCCAGCACGGCTAGGTCCTCACCGGGCGAGCAGTACTTC
CDR3aa: CASTARSSPGEQYF

j_gene: TRBJ2-1
len: 14
v_gene: TRBV4-1
d_gene: TRBD2
abundance: NA
CDR3nt: TGCGCCAGCAGCCATTCCGGCGGGGGGACCGTGCAGTTCTTC
CDR3aa: CASSHSGGGTVQFF

j_gene: TRBJ2-1
len: 13
v_gene: TRBV20-1
d_gene: NA
abundance: NA
CDR3nt: TGCAGCCCCCGACAGGGAGGGGACAATGAGCAGTTCTTC
CDR3aa: CSPRQGGDNEQFF

j_gene: TRBJ2-2
len: 15
v_gene: TRBV10-3
d_gene: TRBD2
abundance: NA
CDR3nt: TGTGCCATCAATCCGGGGGGATCTAACACCGGGGAGCTGTTTTTT
CDR3aa: CAINPGGSNTGELFF

j_gene: TRBJ2-2
len: 14
v_gene: TRBV6-2/TRBV6-3
d_gene: NA
abundance: NA
CDR3nt: TGTGCCAGCAGTAGGTGGGGGAACACCGGGGAGCTGTTTTTT
CDR3aa: CASSRWGNTGELFF

j_gene: TRBJ1-1
len: 14
v_gene: TRBV25-1
d_gene: NA
abundance: NA
CDR3nt: TGTGCCAGCAGTTGGGGGGGCGCAGGGACTGAAGCTTTCTTT
CDR3aa: CASSWGGAGTEAFF

j_gene: TRBJ2-3
len: 17
v_gene: TRBV14
d_gene: TRBD2
abundance: few
CDR3nt: TGTGCCAGCAGCCAAGATTCTAGCGGGAGGGCCGCAGATACGCAGTATTTT
CDR3aa: CASSQDSSGRAADTQYF

j_gene: TRBJ2-7
len: 14
v_gene: TRBV18
d_gene: NA
abundance: NA
CDR3nt: TGTGCCAGCTCCACCGGGACAAACACCTACGAGCAGTACTTC
CDR3aa: CASSTGTNTYEQYF

j_gene: TRBJ2-2
len: 14
v_gene: TRBV3-1
d_gene: NA
abundance: NA
CDR3nt: TGTGCCAGCAGCCAAGACAGCAACACCGGGGAGCTGTTTTTT
CDR3aa: CASSQDSNTGELFF

j_gene: TRBJ2-1
len: 13
v_gene: TRBV6-6
d_gene: NA
abundance: few
CDR3nt: TGTGCCAGCAGTTACACTCAAGGCCCGAAGCAGTTCTTC
CDR3aa: CASSYTQGPKQFF

j_gene: TRBJ2-1
len: 13
v_gene: TRBV24-1
d_gene: NA
abundance: few
CDR3nt: TGTGCCACCCAAGAGGATCGGTTAAATGAGCAGTTCTTC
CDR3aa: CATQEDRLNEQFF

j_gene: TRBJ2-1
len: 15
v_gene: TRBV18
d_gene: NA
abundance: NA
CDR3nt: TGTGCCAGCTCGCCACAGGCAAGCTCCTACAATGAGCAGTTCTTC
CDR3aa: CASSPQASSYNEQFF

j_gene: TRBJ1-2
len: 15
v_gene: TRBV12-3/TRBV12-4
d_gene: TRBD1
abundance: NA
CDR3nt: TGTGCCAGCAGATACTCCGGGACAGGGGGCTATGGCTACACCTTC
CDR3aa: CASRYSGTGGYGYTF

j_gene: TRBJ2-3
len: 13
v_gene: TRBV30
d_gene: NA
abundance: NA
CDR3nt: TGTGCCTGGAGGATAGCCGGCACAGATACGCAGTATTTT
CDR3aa: CAWRIAGTDTQYF

j_gene: TRBJ2-3
len: 14
v_gene: TRBV11-3
d_gene: NA
abundance: few
CDR3nt: TGTGCCAGCAGCTTAGGGGCAGTAACAGATACGCAGTATTTT
CDR3aa: CASSLGAVTDTQYF

j_gene: TRBJ1-4
len: 13
v_gene: TRBV5-1
d_gene: NA
abundance: many
CDR3nt: TGCGCCAGCGCGCAGCCGGGGGATGAAAAACTGTTTTTT
CDR3aa: CASAQPGDEKLFF

j_gene: TRBJ2-3
len: 14
v_gene: TRBV5-4
d_gene: NA
abundance: NA
CDR3nt: TGTGCCAGCAGCTTGCGGGGATACACAGATACGCAGTATTTT
CDR3aa: CASSLRGYTDTQYF

j_gene: TRBJ1-2
len: 15
v_gene: TRBV7-9
d_gene: TRBD1
abundance: few
CDR3nt: TGTGCCAGCAGCCCACACGAGACAGGGGGTTATGGCTACACCTTC
CDR3aa: CASSPHETGGYGYTF

j_gene: TRBJ2-3
len: 13
v_gene: TRBV10-3
d_gene: NA
abundance: many
CDR3nt: TGTGCCATCAGTGAAGGGGTTGGAGGTACGCAGTATTTT
CDR3aa: CAISEGVGGTQYF

j_gene: TRBJ2-2
len: 13
v_gene: TRBV5-1
d_gene: NA
abundance: NA
CDR3nt: TGCGCCAGCAGCCGTGAGGGGGCCGGGGAGCTGTTTTTT
CDR3aa: CASSREGAGELFF

j_gene: TRBJ2-3
len: 17
v_gene: TRBV12-5
d_gene: TRBD1
abundance: few
CDR3nt: TGTGCTAGTGGTTTGGTTCAGGGGGACAGGACAACCGATACGCAGTATTTT
CDR3aa: CASGLVQGDRTTDTQYF

j_gene: TRBJ2-5
len: 13
v_gene: TRBV20-1
d_gene: TRBD2
abundance: NA
CDR3nt: TGCAGTGCCCCTACTAGCGATCAAGAGACCCAGTACTTC
CDR3aa: CSAPTSDQETQYF

j_gene: TRBJ1-1
len: 14
v_gene: TRBV12-3/TRBV12-4
d_gene: NA
abundance: NA
CDR3nt: TGTGCCAGCAGTTTGAGGTCCGGGGGGACTGAAGCTTTCTTT
CDR3aa: CASSLRSGGTEAFF

j_gene: TRBJ2-5
len: 15
v_gene: TRBV12-3/TRBV12-4
d_gene: NA
abundance: NA
CDR3nt: TGTGCCAGCAAAAAGCGGCGGTCCTTTCAAGAGACCCAGTACTTC
CDR3aa: CASKKRRSFQETQYF

j_gene: TRBJ1-2
len: 14
v_gene: TRBV2
d_gene: NA
abundance: NA
CDR3nt: TGTGCCAGCAGTGGGGAGCGGGGGCGACGTGGCTACACCTTC
CDR3aa: CASSGERGRRGYTF

j_gene: TRBJ2-1
len: 15
v_gene: TRBV6-1
d_gene: TRBD2
abundance: few
CDR3nt: TGTGCCAGCAAGATAGCGGGAGAGGGGGGGAATGAGCAGTTCTTC
CDR3aa: CASKIAGEGGNEQFF

j_gene: TRBJ2-1
len: 13
v_gene: TRBV6-2/TRBV6-3
d_gene: TRBD2
abundance: few
CDR3nt: TGTGCCGGTTCTAGCGGGAGGATCAATGAGCAGTTCTTC
CDR3aa: CAGSSGRINEQFF

j_gene: TRBJ2-4
len: 14
v_gene: TRBV29-1
d_gene: NA
abundance: few
CDR3nt: TGCAGCGTTGAGCGGGACGGAGCCAAAAACATTCAGTACTTC
CDR3aa: CSVERDGAKNIQYF

j_gene: TRBJ2-7
len: 14
v_gene: TRBV7-2
d_gene: NA
abundance: few
CDR3nt: TGTGCCAGCAGCTTATACCAGGGCTCCTTCGAGCAGTACTTC
CDR3aa: CASSLYQGSFEQYF

j_gene: TRBJ2-6
len: 17
v_gene: TRBV6-5
d_gene: NA
abundance: few
CDR3nt: TGTGCCAGCAGTTACTCTAGCCACCCGGCTGGGGCCAACGTCCTGACTTTC
CDR3aa: CASSYSSHPAGANVLTF

j_gene: TRBJ2-6
len: 13
v_gene: TRBV6-2/TRBV6-3
d_gene: NA
abundance: NA
CDR3nt: TGTGCCAGCGGATTCTCTGGGGCCAACGTCCTGACTTTC
CDR3aa: CASGFSGANVLTF

j_gene: TRBJ2-3
len: 19
v_gene: TRBV21-1
d_gene: NA
abundance: few
CDR3nt: TGTGCCAGCAGCTCACGGACTAGCGGGGGGTCGACTAGCACAGATACGCAGTATTTT
CDR3aa: CASSSRTSGGSTSTDTQYF

j_gene: TRBJ2-4
len: 13
v_gene: TRBV20-1
d_gene: NA
abundance: NA
CDR3nt: TGCAGTGCTAGCAAGCTGGGTGGGGACATTCAGTACTTC
CDR3aa: CSASKLGGDIQYF

j_gene: TRBJ1-5
len: 14
v_gene: TRBV20-1
d_gene: TRBD1
abundance: few
CDR3nt: TGCAGTGCCACGCGGGACAGGGGGGGACAGCCCCAGCATTTT
CDR3aa: CSATRDRGGQPQHF